This T cell receptor (beta chain) originates from a study of T cells of healthy individuals. At least ten counts were recorded for this clonotype. The CDR3 totals 13 residues. CDR1 MDHEN and CDR2 SYDVKM come from the germline V gene. The ends were cut back, 5 bases at V and 6 bases at J, with 12 bases in the middle. TCRdb fed the 5' RACE reads into MiXCR, producing one record per CDR3 protein. The table records around 98,000 distinct CDR3 sequences, roughly 15% of them present only once. The genes are TRBV28 and TRBJ2-3; D not resolved. The TCR comes from a human donor in good health. CDR3 nucleotides: TGTGCCAGCAGTGGGGTCGGGTCCGATACGCAGTATTTT. Its translation is CASSGVGSDTQYF. Looking up the rest from reference TRBV28 and TRBJ2-3 gives the full variable domain: DVKVTQSSRYLVKRTGEKVFLECVQDMDHENMFWYRQDPGLGLRLIYFSYDVKMKEKGDIPEGYSVSREKKERFSLILESASTNQTSMYLCASSGVGSDTQYFGPGTRLTVL.